What follows are 14 T cell receptor beta chains derived from one specimen sequenced in a study of breast tumors, draining lymph nodes, adjacent tissues. TCRdb called the multiplex PCR reads again in MiXCR, with one record for every CDR3 protein. The table has some 100,000 distinct CDR3 sequences, 21% seen once; the top ten hold over 1%. Breast cancer patients provided tissue from their axillary draining lymph nodes. Sequencing was done on a sample of axillary lymph node tissue. Every receptor here comes from a female donor with breast cancer. Some clones in this sample may be carry-over from other donors' samples.

A note on this clonotype: A much larger clone sits a single nucleotide away, making a read error possible. The chain uses TRBV2 and TRBJ1-2, with D perhaps matching TRBD1 (5 bases). The CDR3 is 13 amino acids. Per the germline V gene, CDR1 is SNHLY and CDR2 is FYNNEI. The chain's CDR3 is CASTTEPIYGYIF. The CDR3 DNA sequence: TGTGCCAGCACGACAGAGCCGATCTATGGCTACATCTTC.

In its sample, this clonotype was seen a few times. The chain combines TRBV6-5 with TRBJ2-2; D possibly corresponds to TRBD1 (5 bases). Trimming stripped 7 bases from V and 4 bases from J, with 22 bases between. CDR1 and CDR2 (germline): MNHEY, SVGAGI. The CDR3 runs 17 residues. The CDR3 DNA sequence: TGTGCCAGCACCCGTTTTGGGGCAGACAGTACCACCGGGGAGCTGTTTTTT. The encoded protein is CASTRFGADSTTGELFF.

This clonotype was seen repeatedly, ten times or more. A read error is likely, as this CDR3 ends without the conserved phenylalanine or tryptophan. The limits of the CDR3 on the DNA are not certain, so only TCRdb's listed CDR3 is given. V gene TRBV5-8 combines with J gene TRBJ2-7; the DNA was not compared with TRBD2, the D call given in the table. From its first to its last residue, the CDR3 has 11 amino acids. Germline V gene data show CDR1 as SGHTS and CDR2 as YDEGEE. Here the CDR3 reads CASSLNSITLL.

This clonotype has at least ten counts. The chain is built from TRBV4-1 and TRBJ2-7, with D unresolved. V was clipped by 0 bases and J by 4 bases, with 4 bases between them. The CDR3 covers 12 residues. Looked up from germline, CDR1 is MGHRA and CDR2 is YSYEKL. The CDR3 DNA is TGCGCCAGCAGCCAAGATCCATACGAGCAGTACTTC. Translating it yields CASSQDPYEQYF.

On this clonotype: A much larger clonotype is one base distant, so this may be a read error. The V gene is TRBV11-2, the J gene TRBJ1-4; D remains unclear. The CDR3 is 13 residues long. Germline-derived CDR1 and CDR2 are SGHAT and FQNNGV. The CDR3 bases are TGTGCCAGCAGCCCTCGGTTGGGTGAAAAACTGTCTTTT. It translates to CASSPRLGEKLSF.

This clonotype was found many times. The gene calls are TRBV20-1 and TRBJ1-2; perhaps TRBD1 as D (5 bases). The V gene lost 6 bases and the J gene lost 4 bases, with 18 bases spanning the gap. Germline lookup yields CDR1 DFQATT and CDR2 SNEGSKA (reference sequence). This CDR3 is 14 amino acids long. The CDR3 is CSALPLGTGYGYTF. The CDR3 nucleotides are TGCAGTGCCCTACCCCTCGGGACCGGCTATGGCTACACCTTC.

There are many counts of this clonotype. The rearrangement joins TRBV28 to TRBJ2-7, with D possibly being TRBD1 (6 bases). In germline, CDR1 is MDHEN, CDR2 SYDVKM. The CDR3 is 16 amino acids. V was pared by 5 bases and J by 4 bases, with 21 bases between. In DNA form, the CDR3 reads TGTGCCAGCAGTGGCCTAGGGCAGGGGACCCTATACGAGCAGTACTTC. It codes for CASSGLGQGTLYEQYF. Full variable domain (missing parts from reference TRBV28 and TRBJ2-7): DVKVTQSSRYLVKRTGEKVFLECVQDMDHENMFWYRQDPGLGLRLIYFSYDVKMKEKGDIPEGYSVSREKKERFSLILESASTNQTSMYLCASSGLGQGTLYEQYFGPGTRLTVT.

This clonotype was detected many times. The chain carries TRBV7-8 and TRBJ2-7; TRBD1 might be the D (6 bases). Trimming stripped 5 bases from V and 3 bases from J, with 29 bases between. The CDR3 is 19 residues long. The germline CDR1 and CDR2 sequences are SGHVS and FQNEAQ. Written as DNA, the CDR3 is TGTGCCAGCAGCCTACCACGACAGGAACCGTCGGACGCGAACTACGAGCAGTACTTC. Residues: CASSLPRQEPSDANYEQYF.

This clonotype was seen a few times. V is TRBV4-2 and J is TRBJ2-1; 13 nucleotides agree with TRBD2. Unmatched junction bases numbered 8, after V lost 1 base and J lost 8 bases. The V gene's germline CDR1 is LGHNA and CDR2 YNFKEQ. This CDR3 contains 17 residues. The CDR3 nucleotides are TGTGCCAGCAGCCAAGGCCTAGGGACTAGCGGGGTCTATGAGCAGTTCTTC. It encodes CASSQGLGTSGVYEQFF.

This clonotype was seen at least ten times. The chain couples TRBV7-3 to TRBJ2-1; TRBD2 is a possible D gene (5 bases). The V gene's germline CDR1 is SGHTA and CDR2 FQGTGA. V lost 5 bases to trimming and J lost 4 bases, with 15 bases between them. CDR3 length: 15 residues. In DNA, the CDR3 is TGTGCCAGCAGCCCCTTCCCTACGGGATACAATGAGCAGTTCTTC. Its protein product is CASSPFPTGYNEQFF.

This clonotype was counted many times. The J gene is TRBJ1-5, the V gene TRBV7-9, with D perhaps matching TRBD1 (5 bases). The CDR3 sequence is 15 residues long. In germline, CDR1 is SEHNR, CDR2 FQNEAQ (reference sequence). Trimming pared 1 base from V and 7 bases from J, leaving 14 bases between. CDR3 coding DNA: TGTGCCAGCAGCTTAGATGGGACGGTCGGCCAGCCCCAGCATTTT. Translated, it gives CASSLDGTVGQPQHF.

At least ten counts were recorded for this clonotype. This chain links TRBV9 with TRBJ2-5, with TRBD1 matching over 12 bases. Germline loops: CDR1 SGDLS, CDR2 YYNGEE. Trimming took 3 bases from V and 2 from J; bases not matched to a gene: 5. This CDR3 region has 16 residues. The CDR3, as DNA: TGTGCCAGCAGCGCCGGGGACAGGGGGCTTCAAGAGACCCAGTACTTC. Its protein is CASSAGDRGLQETQYF.

This clonotype came up many times. The rearrangement links TRBV5-5 to TRBJ1-5; 9 bases are a match to TRBD1. Looked up from germline, CDR1 is SGHKS and CDR2 is YYEKEE (reference sequence). CDR3 length: 14 residues. The J segment lost 5 bases and the V segment lost 4 bases, leaving 4 bases of the junction unmatched. CDR3 coding DNA: TGTGCCAGCAGCGCGGACAGGGGAGATCAGCCCCAGCATTTT. It translates to CASSADRGDQPQHF.

The table lists this clonotype with a few counts. This chain connects TRBV5-4 to TRBJ2-5; TRBD1 matches at 7 bases. With V trimmed by 4 bases and J by 2 bases, 11 bases remained unmatched. In germline, CDR1 is SGHNT, CDR2 YYREEE (reference sequence). There are 16 residues in the CDR3. CDR3 loop: CASSALHQGEQETQYF. CDR3 bases: TGTGCCAGCAGCGCCCTTCATCAGGGGGAACAAGAGACCCAGTACTTC.